This entry is about one T cell receptor beta chain. The data originate from a study of blood T cell repertoires in COVID-19. The data were produced by immunoSEQ multiplex PCR, yet TCRdb's version contains in-frame clones alone and is incomplete. The table lists more than 200,000 clones, approximately 86% of them singletons, with approximately 2% in the top ten. Material: peripheral blood. The source of this sequence is a man aged 25-45 years with active or convalescent COVID-19.

Here the CDR3 DNA reads TGTGCCAGCAGCTTCTACGGGGTGAACTATGGCTACACCTTC. It is translated as CASSFYGVNYGYTF. This chain uses TRBV5-6 with TRBJ1-2; no reliable D call. The CDR3 sequence is 14 residues long. Trimming cost V 2 bases and J 2 bases, with 10 bases left between them. Germline lookup yields CDR1 SGHDT and CDR2 YYEEEE.